Following are 3 T cell receptor beta chains from one sample sequenced in a study of blood T cell repertoires in COVID-19. The repertoire was sequenced with immunoSEQ multiplex PCR; TCRdb's copy has only in-frame clones and lacks some. Found here are over 150,000 clones, just under 90% of them singletons; the top ten hold about a tenth. The material sequenced was peripheral blood. The receptors stem from a woman aged 70-85 years with COVID-19, enrolled during active disease.

The CDR3 protein is CATSSGGGYGYTF. The CDR3 DNA reads as TGTGCCACCAGCAGTGGAGGAGGATACGGCTACACCTTC. The V and J genes are TRBV15 and TRBJ1-2; D gene uncertain. This CDR3 has 13 amino acids. CDR1 and CDR2 (germline): LNHNV, YYDKDF (reference sequence). V was clipped by 3 bases and J by 8 bases, with 13 bases between them.

This chain links TRBV2 with TRBJ2-1; TRBD2 agrees at 8 bases. This CDR3 region has 14 residues. Germline loops: CDR1 SNHLY, CDR2 FYNNEI. With V trimmed by 4 bases and J by 2 bases, 1 base remained unmatched. The CDR3 sequence: CASSAGGAYNEQFF. Here the CDR3 DNA reads TGTGCCAGCAGTGCGGGGGGGGCCTACAATGAGCAGTTCTTC.

The chain uses TRBV28 and TRBJ1-1, with 8 bases fitting TRBD1. Germline V gives CDR1 MDHEN, CDR2 SYDVKM. CDR3 size: 15 residues. The trim removed 6 bases at V and 0 bases at J, leaving 6 bases unmatched. The CDR3 here is CASSLPGGMNTEAFF. In DNA, the CDR3 is TGTGCCAGCAGCTTACCAGGGGGCATGAACACTGAAGCTTTCTTT. The full variable domain, with the rest looked up from reference TRBV28 and TRBJ1-1, is DVKVTQSSRYLVKRTGEKVFLECVQDMDHENMFWYRQDPGLGLRLIYFSYDVKMKEKGDIPEGYSVSREKKERFSLILESASTNQTSMYLCASSLPGGMNTEAFFGQGTRLTVV.